The entry below gives a single T cell receptor beta chain sequence along with its context. The sample belongs to a study of cytomegalovirus exposure and HLA in healthy donors. 60 Vbeta and 13 Jbeta primers were used in PCR. The data were produced by immunoSEQ multiplex PCR, yet TCRdb's version contains in-frame clones alone and is incomplete. The table records 130,000 or so clones, approximately 72% of them present only once. This clonotype originated in a man aged 18 to 29 in good health and CMV-seronegative. The sample taken for sequencing was PBMCs.

CDR3 nucleotide sequence: TGTGCCTGGAGTGAGCCGACAGAGAACACTGAAGCTTTCTTT. This sequence encodes CAWSEPTENTEAFF. The chain has TRBV30 and TRBJ1-1; D possibly corresponds to TRBD1 (5 bases). V was cut by 1 base and J by 1 base, with 10 bases left in between. This CDR3 has 14 residues. The germline CDR1 and CDR2 sequences are GTSNPN and SVGIG (reference sequence). Complete variable domain (other parts from reference TRBV30 and TRBJ1-1): SQTIHQWPATLVQPVGSPLSLECTVEGTSNPNLYWYRQAAGRGLQLLFYSVGIGQISSEVPQNLSASRPQDRQFILSSKKLLLSDSGFYLCAWSEPTENTEAFFGQGTRLTVV.